This entry describes one T cell receptor beta chain. In germline, CDR1 is GTSNPN, CDR2 SVGIG (reference sequence). This CDR3 is 13 amino acids long. The ends were cut back, 2 bases at V and 11 bases at J, with 13 bases in the middle. TCRdb fed the 5' RACE reads into MiXCR, producing one record per CDR3 protein. The sample shows 55,000 to 75,000 distinct CDR3 sequences, more than 25% of them seen only once. J is TRBJ1-6 and V is TRBV30; D gene ambiguous. This clonotype was obtained from a female donor with breast cancer. Sample: tumor-infiltrating naive CD4+ T cells sorted from the breast tumor. The subset: naive CD4+ T cells, CD4+CD45RA+CD25-. CDR3 loop: CAWSYLSNPPLHF. The CDR3 DNA reads TGTGCCTGGAGTTACCTTTCGAACCCACCCCTCCACTTT.